The 30 T cell receptor beta chains reported below all come from one sample, sequenced in a study of blood T cells in healthy people across ages. A second roughly 7 to 12 cycle PCR used barcoded and J-beta primers. One entry per CDR3 protein results from TCRdb running MiXCR on the 5' RACE reads. The data show hundreds of thousands of distinct CDR3 sequences, with approximately 30% seen just once and 15% to 18% held by the top ten. Input material: blood. These receptor sequences come from a woman over 75 in good health.

As for this clonotype: A single base separates this from a much larger clone, so it may be a read error. The CDR3 region is CASSWGPSGYGYTF. Written as DNA, the CDR3 is TGTGCCAGCAGTTGGGGACCCTCCGGGTATGGCTACACCTTC. V is TRBV6-5 and J is TRBJ1-2, with D possibly matching TRBD1 (5 bases). Trimming stripped 4 bases from V and 5 bases from J, with 14 bases between. This CDR3 region has 14 residues. Germline CDR1 reads MNHEY; CDR2 reads SVGAGI.

The chain couples TRBV20-1 to TRBJ1-2; no clear D. V lost 3 bases, J lost 4 bases, and 9 bases lay in between. CDR1 is DFQATT, CDR2 SNEGSKA, per germline (reference sequence). The CDR3 has 12 amino acids. The chain's CDR3 is CSASPVIYGYTF. In DNA, the CDR3 is TGCAGTGCTAGCCCGGTGATCTATGGCTACACCTTC.

This clonotype was seen at least ten times. This chain links TRBV12-3 or TRBV12-4 with TRBJ2-1; 8 bases are shared with TRBD2. The CDR3 loop spans 14 amino acids. V dropped 5 bases and J dropped 6; count of bases not matched to a gene: 6. CDR3 DNA sequence: TGTGCCAGCAGTGGGGGACTAGTTCGCAATGAGCAGTTCTTC. The encoded protein is CASSGGLVRNEQFF.

This clonotype came up many times. This chain uses TRBV5-6 with TRBJ2-1, with 8 bases aligning to TRBD2. This CDR3 is built from 15 residues. Per the germline V gene, CDR1 is SGHDT and CDR2 is YYEEEE. Losses at the gene ends were 2 bases for V and 7 bases for J; bases not matched to a gene: 8. Here the CDR3 reads CASSFGRGAENEQFF. The CDR3 nucleotides read TGTGCCAGCAGCTTCGGGCGGGGGGCAGAAAATGAGCAGTTCTTC.

This clonotype was seen many times. The chain carries TRBV24-1 and TRBJ2-5; D gene unclear. The CDR3 is made up of 11 amino acids. V was clipped by 9 bases and J by 4 bases, with 8 bases between them. Germline V CDR1 and CDR2: KGHDR, SFDVKD. The CDR3 loop is CATEQGETQYF. The CDR3 DNA reads as TGTGCCACCGAGCAAGGAGAGACCCAGTACTTC.

The chain combines TRBV7-2 with TRBJ2-2; 7 bases are a match to TRBD1. This CDR3 contains 15 residues. J was trimmed by 4 bases and V by 2 bases; bases with no gene match: 4. From germline, CDR1 is SGHTA and CDR2 FQGNSA. CDR3 nucleotide sequence: TGTGCCAGCAGCTTATTATCAGGGGGCACCGGGGAGCTGTTTTTT. Protein product: CASSLLSGGTGELFF.

The rearrangement uses TRBV20-1 and TRBJ1-2, with 11 bases that match TRBD1. V lost 5 bases, J lost 4 bases, and 6 bases stayed unmatched. The V gene's germline CDR1 is DFQATT and CDR2 SNEGSKA (reference sequence). The CDR3 runs 14 residues. The CDR3 DNA sequence: TGCAGTGCTCTGAGGGGACAGGGGGGCTATGGCTACACCTTC. Protein sequence: CSALRGQGGYGYTF.

This clonotype was observed at least ten times. The V call is TRBV7-6, the J call TRBJ1-1, with D perhaps TRBD1 (5 bases). V lost 5 bases and J 4 bases, leaving 17 bases between the germline ends. Germline assignment: CDR1 SGHVS and CDR2 FNYEAQ. The length of the CDR3 is 15 residues. The CDR3 bases are TGTGCCAGCAGCCAGGCCGGGGGGGGAAGCACTGAAGCTTTCTTT. Encoded protein: CASSQAGGGSTEAFF.

V and J are TRBV5-1 and TRBJ2-2; D is unresolved. Trimming removed 0 bases from V and 1 base from J, with 7 bases in between. Germline-derived CDR1 and CDR2 are SGHRS and YFSETQ. This CDR3 region has 15 residues. DNA for the CDR3: TGCGCCAGCAGCTTGGCCCCTCTGAACACCGGGGAGCTGTTTTTT. Translating it yields CASSLAPLNTGELFF.

Concerning this clonotype itself: A much larger clone sits a single nucleotide away, making a read error possible. This chain connects TRBV2 to TRBJ2-3; D perhaps matches TRBD2 (6 bases). The CDR3 covers 13 residues. V gave up 4 bases and J gave up 10 bases, with 15 bases separating them. CDR1 and CDR2 (germline): SNHLY, FYNNEI. The CDR3 loop is CASSAGLGNAQYF. CDR3 in DNA: TGTGCCAGCAGTGCGGGACTGGGGAATGCGCAGTATTTT.

The chain couples TRBV12-3 or TRBV12-4 to TRBJ1-6; 7 bases agree with TRBD1. The CDR3 has 14 residues. The ends lost 5 bases at V and 8 bases at J; junction bases unmatched: 6. DNA of the CDR3: TGTGCCAGCAGTGTAGGGGGCGCGGATTCACCCCTCCACTTT. Protein sequence: CASSVGGADSPLHF.

The rearrangement links TRBV16 to TRBJ2-7, with 7 bases that match TRBD2. After removal of 6 bases from V and 6 bases from J, the junction contained 14 bases not matched to a gene. The CDR3 spans 15 residues. Germline V gene lookup returns CDR1 KGHSY and CDR2 FQNENV. CDR3 sequence: CASSGYSGWSSEQYF. In DNA, the CDR3 is TGTGCCAGCAGTGGATATAGCGGGTGGTCATCCGAGCAGTACTTC.

This clonotype was counted many times. The V and J genes are TRBV12-3 or TRBV12-4 and TRBJ1-2, with 7 positions matching TRBD1. The CDR3 length is 14 residues. Unmatched junction bases numbered 14, after V lost 8 bases and J lost 8 bases. CDR3 DNA sequence: TGTGCCAGCCGCCCAGAGGGGGCTTCCCACGGCTACACCTTC. Translation gives CASRPEGASHGYTF.

The chain is built from TRBV4-3 and TRBJ1-1; D gene ambiguous. V dropped 0 bases and J dropped 7 bases, with 9 bases sitting between them. Germline values: CDR1 LGHNA, CDR2 YSLEER. CDR3 length: 13 residues. CDR3 in amino acids: CASSQDRKGEAFF. Here the CDR3 DNA reads TGCGCCAGCAGCCAAGATAGAAAGGGTGAAGCTTTCTTT.

The gene calls are TRBV5-6 and TRBJ1-3; tentatively, D is TRBD1 (5 bases). Germline V CDR1 and CDR2: SGHDT, YYEEEE. This CDR3 is 19 amino acids long. Trimming left V 1 base short and J 0 bases short, with 20 bases between. The CDR3 region has the DNA TGTGCCAGCAGCTTGACGAGTCAGGGAGCGATTAGCTCTGGAAACACCATATATTTT. As protein: CASSLTSQGAISSGNTIYF.

This clonotype appeared many times. The rearrangement links TRBV12-3 or TRBV12-4 to TRBJ1-6; no reliable D call. This CDR3 has 15 amino acids. With 0 bases removed from V and 0 bases from J, the gap between germline ends came to 3 bases. The CDR3 is CASSLAGSYNSPLHF. The CDR3 bases are TGTGCCAGCAGTTTAGCAGGCTCCTATAATTCACCCCTCCACTTT.

This clonotype appeared many times. This sequence joins TRBV7-9 and TRBJ2-7, with D perhaps TRBD2 (7 bases). Germline values: CDR1 SEHNR, CDR2 FQNEAQ (reference sequence). CDR3 length: 15 amino acids. V shed 2 bases and J shed 6 bases, with 17 bases lying between them. CDR3 in amino acids: CASSLTGGQGREQYF. The CDR3 region has the DNA TGTGCCAGCAGCTTAACGGGGGGCCAGGGCCGCGAGCAGTACTTC.

Many counts were recorded for this clonotype. The genes are TRBV30 and TRBJ2-3, with 9 bases matching TRBD1. V lost 2 bases and J lost 5; bases outside the gene matches: 5. Per the germline V gene, CDR1 is GTSNPN and CDR2 is SVGIG (reference sequence). The CDR3 covers 14 residues. The CDR3 coding sequence is TGTGCCTGGAGTCCCGGGACAGGGATAGATACGCAGTATTTT. Its protein is CAWSPGTGIDTQYF. The complete variable domain, with remaining parts taken from reference TRBV30 and TRBJ2-3, reads SQTIHQWPATLVQPVGSPLSLECTVEGTSNPNLYWYRQAAGRGLQLLFYSVGIGQISSEVPQNLSASRPQDRQFILSSKKLLLSDSGFYLCAWSPGTGIDTQYFGPGTRLTVL.

This clonotype was counted at least ten times. The chain uses TRBV4-3 and TRBJ2-3; D possibly corresponds to TRBD1 (5 bases). The germline gives CDR1 LGHNA, CDR2 YSLEER. The CDR3 extends over 16 amino acids. V gave up 0 bases and J gave up 2 bases, with 12 bases separating them. The DNA of the CDR3 is TGCGCCAGCAGCCAAGATTGGGCAGGGTTCACAGATACGCAGTATTTT. It encodes CASSQDWAGFTDTQYF.

This clonotype showed up many times. The genes are TRBV18 and TRBJ2-1, with TRBD2 identical over 8 bases. The CDR3 is 18 amino acids. V was pared by 5 bases and J by 1 base, with 13 bases of the junction left unmatched. CDR1 and CDR2 (germline): KGHSH, LQKENI. CDR3 in amino acids: CASSFLTGGALSYNEQFF. In DNA form, the CDR3 reads TGTGCCAGCTCATTCTTGACCGGGGGGGCTCTATCCTACAATGAGCAGTTCTTC.

The chain joins TRBV9 to TRBJ1-3, with a tentative D call TRBD1 (6 bases). The V gene's germline CDR1 is SGDLS and CDR2 YYNGEE. There are 15 residues in the CDR3. The V gene lost 3 bases and the J gene lost 1 base, with 11 bases spanning the gap. The CDR3 loop reads CASSAIQGSGNTIYF. CDR3 bases: TGTGCCAGCAGCGCAATTCAGGGGTCTGGAAACACCATATATTTT.

This clonotype was picked up many times. This sequence joins TRBV28 and TRBJ1-2, with D possibly TRBD1 on 5 matching bases. Looked up from germline, CDR1 is MDHEN and CDR2 is SYDVKM. Trimming took off 5 bases at V and 3 bases at J, with 28 bases between the two ends. CDR3 length equals 19 residues. This chain's CDR3 is CASSPTLVLGDLLDYGYTF. The CDR3 region has the DNA TGTGCCAGCAGTCCAACACTCGTTTTGGGGGACCTTCTTGACTATGGCTACACCTTC.

A remark on this clonotype: Compared with germline, one end of the junction differs, possibly owing to a read error. The V and J genes are TRBV5-1 and TRBJ2-5; D perhaps matches TRBD1 (6 bases). Germline CDR1 is SGHRS and CDR2 is YFSETQ. The CDR3 has 14 amino acids. The CDR3 sequence is CASNLAKGDNEQYF. The CDR3 nucleotides are TGCGCCAGCAACTTGGCCAAGGGGGACAATGAGCAGTACTTC.

Remarks on this clonotype: A much larger clone lies a single base off, so this may be a read error. The chain couples TRBV7-3 to TRBJ1-1; TRBD1 might be the D (5 bases). Germline V gene sequence: CDR1 SGHTA, CDR2 FQGTGA. The CDR3 is made up of 14 amino acids. The CDR3 spells CASSLTGANTVAFF. CDR3 coding DNA: TGTGCCAGCAGCTTAACAGGGGCGAACACTGTAGCTTTCTTT.

V usage is TRBV12-3 or TRBV12-4 and J usage is TRBJ2-3; possible D gene TRBD2, 6 bases. Trimming took 6 bases from V and 4 from J, leaving 20 bases between them. The CDR3 is made up of 16 amino acids. In nucleotides, the CDR3 is TGTGCCAGCAGGGGGGACTTATCCTCGAGCGCAGATACGCAGTATTTT. Its translation: CASRGDLSSSADTQYF.

There are a few counts of this clonotype. This sequence joins TRBV18 and TRBJ2-3; maybe TRBD1 (5 bases). The CDR3 has 15 residues. Germline values: CDR1 KGHSH, CDR2 LQKENI. The V gene lost 2 bases and the J gene lost 0 bases, with 9 bases spanning the gap. CDR3 loop: CASSPLGRSTDTQYF. The DNA of the CDR3 is TGTGCCAGCTCACCATTGGGGCGAAGCACAGATACGCAGTATTTT.

This clonotype was recorded many times. The chain carries TRBV5-1 and TRBJ1-4; D is possibly TRBD1 (6 bases). The CDR3 covers 13 residues. The ends were cut back, 5 bases at V and 4 bases at J, with 9 bases in the middle. Per the germline V gene, CDR1 is SGHRS and CDR2 is YFSETQ. DNA of the CDR3: TGCGCCAGCAGGCAGGGGCTTAATGAAAAACTGTTTTTT. As protein: CASRQGLNEKLFF.

In the case of this clonotype: A much larger clone lies a single base off, so this may be a read error. The J gene is TRBJ1-2, the V gene TRBV12-3 or TRBV12-4; TRBD1 matches at 7 bases. The CDR3 covers 14 residues. CDR3 region: CASSWDSRNYGCTF. CDR3 DNA sequence: TGTGCCAGCAGTTGGGACAGTCGGAACTATGGCTGCACCTTC.

This clonotype has at least ten counts. This chain links TRBV21-1 with TRBJ2-4; the table's D call, TRBD1, was not checked against the DNA. TRBV21-1 is assigned pseudogene status. The CDR3 extends over 11 amino acids. The CDR3 reads CASSVHRVQYF. CDR3 coding DNA: TGTGCCAGCAGCGTACACAGGGTGCAGTACTTC.

This clonotype was detected a few times. This chain connects TRBV6-6 to TRBJ2-2, with no clear D. The CDR3 totals 14 residues. Trimming took 2 bases from V and 6 from J, leaving 10 bases between them. Germline V CDR1 and CDR2: MNHNY, SVGAGI (reference sequence). The CDR3 here is CASSYHDGPGELFF. Here the CDR3 DNA reads TGTGCCAGCAGTTACCACGATGGACCCGGGGAGCTGTTTTTT.